This TCR beta chain was retrieved from a study of blood T cells in healthy people across ages. Study-level findings and limits: Per million T cells, TCR beta diversity dropped roughly linearly as age increased. Correlation between TCR beta diversity and naive T cell percentage was strong.

Samples each had at least 5.5 micrograms of total RNA extracted. This clonotype was detected a few times. As yet, its antigen is unknown. Next came a second PCR, run for roughly 7 to 12 cycles, which used a sample-barcoded 5' primer along with a J-beta primer mix. In TCRdb, the 5' RACE reads were re-called with MiXCR into one record per CDR3 protein. The sample yields under 700,000 distinct CDR3 sequences, around 24% seen once. Trimming removed 1 base at V and 0 bases at J, with 12 bases between. Per germline, CDR1 MGHRA and CDR2 YSYEKL. The CDR3 runs 16 residues. The sample was also reused in another study, on T cells of mothers and their children. That report adds: RNA that had been extracted went wholly into cDNA synthesis, at about 1.5 ug per 15 ul.

The TCR originated in a boy younger than 18 in good health. The chain has TRBV4-1 and TRBJ1-1; D not resolved. Sequencing was carried out using blood. Here the CDR3 DNA reads TGCGCCAGCAGCCAAGTGGCGACGGGAATGAACACTGAAGCTTTCTTT. This gives the protein CASSQVATGMNTEAFF.